This entry features one T cell receptor beta chain sequence. This sample was included in a study of T cell responses to AZD1222 COVID-19 vaccine. The V and J ends lost 1 base and 1 base, in that order; junction bases with no gene match: 8. Per the germline V gene, CDR1 is SEHNR and CDR2 is FQNEAQ (reference sequence). CDR3 size: 17 residues. Method: immunoSEQ multiplex PCR; TCRdb's copy keeps in-frame clones and lacks some. The repertoire holds around 50,000 clones, approximately 79% seen once, with roughly 10% in the top ten. The TCR originated in an adult in good health. This material consisted of peripheral blood, taken on day 0 of AZD1222 vaccination. V usage is TRBV7-9 and J usage is TRBJ2-7; 9 nucleotides agree with TRBD1. CDR3 sequence: CASSLVGAGQGSYEQYF. The CDR3 coding sequence is TGTGCCAGCAGCTTAGTAGGGGCGGGACAGGGATCCTACGAGCAGTACTTC.